This T cell receptor beta chain originates from a study of T cell repertoires in cytomegalovirus infection. Overall study: Indications of both CMV infection and matching HLA type were provided by public TCR beta signatures. Study-wide findings and caveats: Using cumulative public TCR beta family frequency, the authors identified those who carried CMV together with the relevant HLA.

The V gene lost 1 base and the J gene lost 7 bases, with 8 bases spanning the gap. The CDR3 is made up of 13 amino acids. The germline V gene has CDR1 SGHVS and CDR2 FNYEAQ. A single record per CDR3 protein comes from TCRdb applying MiXCR to the reads. The sample includes 400,000 or so distinct CDR3 sequences, roughly 20% seen only once; the top ten take approximately 10%. In this sample, this clonotype turned up a few times. Antigen unknown. The receptor was isolated from a human donor in good health (CMV status not recorded). Some clones in this sample may be carry-over from other donors' samples. The chain joins TRBV7-6 to TRBJ2-1; D unresolved. Sequencing used PBMCs. The CDR3 loop reads CASSLGLRNEQFF. DNA for the CDR3: TGTGCCAGCAGCTTAGGATTGAGGAATGAGCAGTTCTTC. The full variable domain, rest sourced from reference TRBV7-6 and TRBJ2-1, is GAGVSQSPRYKVTKRGQDVALRCDPISGHVSLYWYRQALGQGPEFLTYFNYEAQQDKSGLPNDRFSAERPEGSISTLTIQRTEQRDSAMYRCASSLGLRNEQFFGPGTRLTVL.